Following are 28 T cell receptor beta chains from one sample sequenced in a study of post-analysis software for immune sequencing data (dated by TCRdb to between 2014 and 2017). For these receptors, no antigen is known. Library method: PCR. These reads were obtained on an Illumina HiSeq 2500. To reduce PCR and sequencing biases, unique molecular identifiers were built into the TCR beta cDNA libraries. Clones were called with MiXCR by TCRdb after fastp trimmed the public reads at Q25, and only in-frame beta chains were retained. Entries that share a CDR3 protein sequence are merged under the most common genes and DNA. Within this sample are hundreds of thousands of distinct CDR3 sequences, with 25% to 30% of them counted one time only. In total, the top ten clones hold about 0.5% of the sample. What the research found in general, with its limitations: Patients showed significantly higher frequencies than controls for about 5 TRBV segments, among them TRBV5-6, TRBV5-1 and TRBV20-1.

Material: blood. The source of these receptors is a girl aged 5 to 17 with multiple sclerosis.

This chain connects TRBV5-1 to TRBJ2-2; TRBD2 matches at 10 bases. After removal of 1 base from V and 4 bases from J, the junction contained 10 bases not matched to a gene. This CDR3 spans 18 amino acids. Germline V gene lookup returns CDR1 SGHRS and CDR2 YFSETQ. The DNA for the CDR3 is TGCGCCAGCAGCTTGACCATTCGGACTAGCGGAGCCACCGGGGAGCTGTTTTTT. Protein product: CASSLTIRTSGATGELFF.

V usage is TRBV6-2 or TRBV6-3 and J usage is TRBJ1-1; D not resolved. Trimming took 7 bases from V and 10 from J, leaving 19 bases between them. The CDR3 runs to 13 residues. The V gene's germline CDR1 is MNHEY and CDR2 SVGEGT. The chain's CDR3 is CASIRGSLYGAFF. The CDR3 nucleotides read TGTGCCAGCATAAGAGGCAGCCTATACGGAGCTTTCTTT.

The V and J genes are TRBV29-1 and TRBJ2-2, with D perhaps matching TRBD2 (6 bases). V lost 6 bases and J 8 bases, leaving 10 bases between the germline ends. Germline values: CDR1 SQVTM, CDR2 ANQGSEA. The CDR3 runs 11 residues. The CDR3 reads CSVGRSGELFF. CDR3 DNA: TGCAGCGTAGGGAGGAGTGGGGAGCTGTTTTTT.

This clonotype has only a few counts. The chain recombines TRBV7-9 with TRBJ2-5; possibly TRBD2 for D (5 bases). Trimming took off 0 bases at V and 3 bases at J, with 11 bases between the two ends. The CDR3 spans 15 residues. Germline V CDR1 and CDR2: SEHNR, FQNEAQ (reference sequence). The CDR3 bases are TGTGCCAGCAGCTTAGCGCGGGTAGGAGAAGAGACCCAGTACTTC. This encodes CASSLARVGEETQYF.

In the case of this clonotype: A much larger clone differs from this one at a single base, so this may be a read error. This chain joins TRBV2 and TRBJ2-3; D is unclear. CDR3 length: 15 residues. The V gene's germline CDR1 is SNHLY and CDR2 FYNNEI. The V end was cut by 1 base, the J end by 0 bases, with 8 bases between. The CDR3 here is CASSEEAASTDTQYF. CDR3 in DNA: TGTGCCAGCAGTGAAGAGGCAGCTAGCACAGATACGCAGTATTTT.

This chain links TRBV6-1 with TRBJ2-5; D gene unclear. The germline V gene has CDR1 MNHNS and CDR2 SASEGT. There are 12 residues in the CDR3. V lost 7 bases and J lost 4, with 10 bases in between. CDR3 sequence (DNA): TGTGCCAGCATGAGACCCCGAGAGACCCAGTACTTC. Amino acid sequence: CASMRPRETQYF.

This clonotype was picked up many times. V gene TRBV20-1 combines with J gene TRBJ2-1; 9 bases fit TRBD2. CDR1 and CDR2 from the germline V gene are DFQATT and SNEGSKA (reference sequence). J gave up 0 bases and V 6 bases, and 3 bases lay outside the gene matches. This CDR3 comprises 14 residues. CDR3 region: CSAYSGSSYNEQFF. CDR3 nucleotide sequence: TGCAGTGCCTATAGCGGGAGCTCCTACAATGAGCAGTTCTTC.

V is TRBV7-9 and J is TRBJ2-1, with 9 bases identical to TRBD1. CDR3 size: 16 residues. V shed 3 bases, J shed 2 bases, and the junction held 5 bases outside the gene matches. Germline V gene data show CDR1 as SEHNR and CDR2 as FQNEAQ (reference sequence). In nucleotides, the CDR3 is TGTGCCAGCAGCTTCATTACAGGGGGCCCCTACAATGAGCAGTTCTTC. It is translated as CASSFITGGPYNEQFF. Together with reference TRBV7-9 and TRBJ2-1, the CDR3 gives the full variable domain: DTGVSQNPRHKITKRGQNVTFRCDPISEHNRLYWYRQTLGQGPEFLTYFQNEAQLEKSRLLSDRFSAERPKGSFSTLEIQRTEQGDSAMYLCASSFITGGPYNEQFFGPGTRLTVL.

The V and J genes are TRBV6-5 and TRBJ2-7; perhaps TRBD1 as D (5 bases). Trimming cost V 7 bases and J 6 bases, with 19 bases left between them. The CDR3 totals 14 residues. Germline CDR1 is MNHEY and CDR2 is SVGAGI. The CDR3 nucleotides read TGTGCCAGCAATGCTCAGGGCAGAGTCTTCGAGCAGTACTTC. Residues: CASNAQGRVFEQYF.

This chain links TRBV20-1 with TRBJ1-4; D gene ambiguous. CDR1 DFQATT and CDR2 SNEGSKA come from the germline V gene (reference sequence). The CDR3 sequence is 15 residues long. V shed 3 bases and J shed 0 bases, with 11 bases lying between them. The CDR3 is CSASSGIATNEKLFF. CDR3 coding DNA: TGCAGTGCTAGTTCGGGGATCGCAACTAATGAAAAACTGTTTTTT.

This clonotype was detected only a few times. This chain uses TRBV14 with TRBJ2-1; D unresolved. The V end lost 2 bases, the J end lost 1 base, and 9 bases lay between the germline ends. The CDR3 consists of 15 residues. The germline gives CDR1 SGHDN, CDR2 FVKESK. The CDR3 bases are TGTGCCAGCAGCCAAATGATGGGATCCTACAATGAGCAGTTCTTC. Translation gives CASSQMMGSYNEQFF.

This clonotype was seen at least ten times. CDR3 sequence (DNA): TGCGCCAGCGCCGGGGGGGGGTTTGACAATGAGCAGTTCTTC. Amino acid sequence: CASAGGGFDNEQFF. J is TRBJ2-1 and V is TRBV5-1, with 8 bases aligning to TRBD2. CDR3 length equals 14 residues. CDR1 and CDR2 (germline): SGHRS, YFSETQ. The V gene end was trimmed by 7 bases and the J gene end by 5 bases; junction bases not matched to a gene: 8.

V is TRBV20-1 and J is TRBJ1-2; D call uncertain. This CDR3 has 11 amino acids. Germline V gives CDR1 DFQATT, CDR2 SNEGSKA (reference sequence). CDR3 residues: CMGNWAFGYTF. CDR3 DNA sequence: TGCATGGGGAATTGGGCCTTTGGCTACACCTTC.

This clonotype was seen ten or more times. The chain couples TRBV20-1 to TRBJ2-1; 8 bases map to TRBD2. The CDR3 sequence is 13 residues long. Germline V lookup: CDR1 DFQATT, CDR2 SNEGSKA (reference sequence). Germline trimming cut 3 bases from V and 9 bases from J; bases unmatched to any gene: 7. The chain's CDR3 is CSARGLGGAEQFF. For the CDR3, the DNA is TGCAGTGCTAGGGGACTAGGGGGGGCTGAGCAGTTCTTC.

CDR3 amino acids: CASSPGNRSSYEQYF. The CDR3, as DNA: TGTGCCAGCAGTCCAGGGAACAGGAGCTCCTACGAGCAGTACTTC. The genes are TRBV28 and TRBJ2-7; the D gene is possibly TRBD1 (5 bases). The germline CDR1 and CDR2 sequences are MDHEN and SYDVKM. Trimming cost V 5 bases and J 0 bases, with 14 bases left between them. The CDR3 length is 15 residues.

This clonotype has ten or more counts. V and J are TRBV29-1 and TRBJ2-4, with 8 nucleotides matching TRBD1. With 0 bases clipped from V and 1 base from J, the junction kept 8 bases outside the gene matches. This CDR3 is built from 17 residues. Germline CDR1 SQVTM, CDR2 ANQGSEA. In DNA form, the CDR3 reads TGCAGCGTTGAAGATCCACAGGGGGTGGTGGCCAAAAACATTCAGTACTTC. Translation gives CSVEDPQGVVAKNIQYF.

This clonotype was seen more than once but under ten times. The genes are TRBV5-5 and TRBJ2-5; 13 nucleotides match TRBD2. This CDR3 has 15 residues. With V trimmed by 4 bases and J by 7 bases, 7 bases remained unmatched. Germline V gene data show CDR1 as SGHKS and CDR2 as YYEKEE (reference sequence). CDR3 loop: CASSRTSGRVGTQYF. CDR3 nucleotide sequence: TGTGCCAGCAGCCGGACTAGCGGGAGAGTAGGGACCCAGTACTTC. The full variable domain, rest sourced from reference TRBV5-5 and TRBJ2-5, is DAGVTQSPTHLIKTRGQQVTLRCSPISGHKSVSWYQQVLGQGPQFIFQYYEKEERGRGNFPDRFSARQFPNYSSELNVNALLLGDSALYLCASSRTSGRVGTQYFGPGTRLLVL.

The chain combines TRBV28 with TRBJ1-2, with TRBD1 matching over 7 bases. Germline CDR1 MDHEN, CDR2 SYDVKM. The V segment lost 5 bases and the J segment 4 bases; nucleotides outside the gene matches: 10. This CDR3 is 15 amino acids long. CDR3 nucleotide sequence: TGTGCCAGCAGTACCTTTGCGGGACAGTCCTATGGCTACACCTTC. It is translated as CASSTFAGQSYGYTF.

This clonotype occurred a few times. This chain joins TRBV5-1 and TRBJ1-6; D gene ambiguous. Between the trimmed V and J ends, which lost 0 bases and 9 bases, there was a span of 10 bases. The CDR3 totals 14 residues. Germline V lookup: CDR1 SGHRS, CDR2 YFSETQ. The CDR3 DNA reads TGCGCCAGCAGCTTGGCCACAAGGCGTTCACCCCTCCACTTT. Its translation: CASSLATRRSPLHF.

This clonotype was counted only a few times. The chain has TRBV7-2 and TRBJ1-4; D ambiguous. Germline loops: CDR1 SGHTA, CDR2 FQGNSA. V was shortened by 1 base and J by 5 bases, with 8 bases between the two germline ends. The CDR3 has 14 residues. DNA for the CDR3: TGTGCCAGCAGCTTAGATTCCCGCAATGAAAAACTGTTTTTT. This gives the protein CASSLDSRNEKLFF.

The table lists this clonotype with a few counts. The chain uses TRBV7-9 and TRBJ2-1; perhaps TRBD1 as D (6 bases). The V end was cut by 10 bases, the J end by 9 bases, with 10 bases between. The CDR3 runs 10 residues. Germline lookup yields CDR1 SEHNR and CDR2 FQNEAQ (reference sequence). CDR3 DNA sequence: TGTGCCACCTCAGGGGCTGAGCAGTTCTTC. The encoded protein is CATSGAEQFF.

This chain joins TRBV12-3 or TRBV12-4 and TRBJ1-5; TRBD1 is a possible D gene (6 bases). V was cut by 2 bases and J by 5 bases, with 13 bases left in between. This CDR3 contains 15 residues. The CDR3 DNA is TGTGCCAGCAGTTTATACAGGAGGGGGGATCAGCCCCAGCATTTT. It encodes CASSLYRRGDQPQHF.

The chain uses TRBV24-1 and TRBJ2-6, with 7 bases matching TRBD1. This CDR3 comprises 17 residues. J lost 0 bases, V lost 4 bases, and 5 bases had no gene match. The germline V gene has CDR1 KGHDR and CDR2 SFDVKD. CDR3 in amino acids: CATSDGTVYSGANVLTF. The CDR3 DNA is TGTGCCACCAGTGACGGGACAGTTTACTCTGGGGCCAACGTCCTGACTTTC.

This chain uses TRBV5-1 with TRBJ2-3; D not certain. CDR1 is SGHRS, CDR2 YFSETQ, per germline. This CDR3 is 14 amino acids long. V lost 5 bases, J lost 2 bases, and 12 bases lay in between. CDR3 DNA: TGCGCCAGCAGTTACGGGTACCCCACAGATACGCAGTATTTT. Translated, it gives CASSYGYPTDTQYF.

In this sample, this clonotype turned up a few times. V usage is TRBV6-2 or TRBV6-3 and J usage is TRBJ2-7, with D possibly matching TRBD2 (6 bases). The end of the DNA fits TRBJ2-5 better, so the J call may be wrong. The CDR3 consists of 15 residues. Looked up from germline, CDR1 is MNHEY and CDR2 is SVGEGT. The CDR3 is CASSYYIQEGETQYF. CDR3 in DNA: TGTGCCAGCAGTTACTACATTCAGGAGGGTGAGACCCAGTACTTC.

The chain uses TRBV3-1 and TRBJ2-1; 8 bases align to TRBD2. The V gene end was trimmed by 1 base and the J gene end by 7 bases; junction bases not matched to a gene: 15. Looked up from germline, CDR1 is LGHDT and CDR2 is YNNKEL (reference sequence). The CDR3 runs 18 residues. The CDR3 DNA reads as TGTGCCAGCAGCCAAGTTAAGACGGGAGGGTTTATATTTAATGAGCAGTTCTTC. It yields the protein CASSQVKTGGFIFNEQFF.

This clonotype was observed a handful of times. The chain employs TRBV20-1 and TRBJ2-7; D is unresolved. CDR1 and CDR2 (germline): DFQATT, SNEGSKA (reference sequence). This CDR3 is 16 amino acids long. Trimming left V 4 bases short and J 4 bases short, with 23 bases between. The CDR3 DNA reads TGCAGTGCTATAACGAATTCGGAAGGGATACCTTACGAGCAGTACTTC. Its protein product is CSAITNSEGIPYEQYF.

Comment on this clonotype: This may be a read error: a much more frequent sequence differs by one nucleotide. This sequence joins TRBV10-2 and TRBJ2-1; the D gene could be TRBD1 or TRBD2 (6 bases each). Germline CDR1 and CDR2: WSHSY and SAAADI. CDR3 length: 16 amino acids. CDR3 coding DNA: TGCGCCAGCATCGACCCGGTGGGGGGCTCCTACAATGGGCAGTTCTTC. The encoded protein is CASIDPVGGSYNGQFF.